The sequence of this T cell receptor beta chain was determined in a study of blood T cell repertoires in COVID-19 (dated by TCRdb to the early 2020s). Some background on the complete study: Samples covering the acute and convalescent phases of COVID-19 were provided by collaborators in the United States, Italy and Spain. The prospective study material was composed of cDNA or gDNA derived from T cells, B-cell-depleted T cells, or PBMCs. The dataset comprised deeply sampled blood TCRbeta repertoires from subjects exposed to, actively infected with, or recovered from COVID-19. A freely available public database, intended as a resource for researchers studying the immune response to SARS-CoV-2, is where the repertoires were released. The samples were drawn from two sources: the first 160 participants of the ongoing ImmuneRACE study, and over 950 subjects contributed by 6 global collaborators. Nearly every sample came with metadata listing a de-identified subject ID, COVID-19 status, age in years and sex. HLA class I and class II types, where available, came from metadata supplied by the sample provider rather than from assay-based typing. Broad study findings and their caveats: How much clinical and demographic metadata was included differed by source and by participant, and the metadata was provided uncurated.

Whole blood was collected in K2EDTA tubes by collaborating institutions according to the institutions' own protocols. For TCRbeta analysis, collaborators shipped samples in one of three forms: frozen whole blood, isolated PBMCs, or DNA extracted from either of those sample types. The immunoSEQ Assay, a bias-controlled multiplex PCR, was used to amplify TCRbeta CDR3 regions from genomic DNA. On the study's bioinformatics: Within the assay, amplification of reference gene primers was used to estimate how many nucleated cells each sample contained. To quantify the absolute abundance of each unique TCRbeta CDR3 rearrangement, sequence reads were collapsed and filtered. For each sample, productive Simpson clonality was calculated by taking the square root of Simpson's diversity index across productive rearrangements. TCRdb took over this immuneACCESS table, retaining in-frame rearrangements with V and J assigned. Such tables are incomplete; in checked studies, under half of the missing clones stem from an unresolved V gene, and the remainder is unexplained. That table gives V, J and clone size, and the DNA gave D and trimming. Recorded for this sample are 20,000 to 25,000 clones; around 89% of them occurred a single time. The ten most abundant clones make up about 25% of the sample.

From a lookup of the germline V gene, CDR1 and CDR2 are LGHNA and YNFKEQ. The CDR3, from cysteine to phenylalanine, totals 16 residues. The sequence is cut down to CDR3 DNA, 48 bases in frame from base 1. Relative to germline, V is 4 bases shorter and J is 2 bases shorter, with 16 bases between their ends. As for this clone: Its target antigen remains unknown. No much larger clone is present one base from it, and per-base qualities are unavailable.

The chain is assembled from TRBV4-2 and TRBJ2-3; the D segment could be TRBD2, given 5 matching bases. The sequenced sample consisted of peripheral blood. The clonotype comes from a human donor with active COVID-19. The donor label of this sample is uncertain. The CDR3 is CASSPERSGNTDTQYF. The DNA reads as follows: TGTGCCAGCAGCCCAGAACGGAGCGGTAACACAGATACGCAGTATTTT.